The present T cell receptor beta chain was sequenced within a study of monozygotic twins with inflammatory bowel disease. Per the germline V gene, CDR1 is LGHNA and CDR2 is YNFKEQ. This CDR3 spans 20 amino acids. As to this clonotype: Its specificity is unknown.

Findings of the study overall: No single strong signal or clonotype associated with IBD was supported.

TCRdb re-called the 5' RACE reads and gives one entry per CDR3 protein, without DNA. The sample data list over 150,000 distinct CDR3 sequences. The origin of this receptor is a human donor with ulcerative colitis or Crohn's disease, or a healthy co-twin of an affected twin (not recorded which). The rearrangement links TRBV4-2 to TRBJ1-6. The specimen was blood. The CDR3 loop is CASSQVVKGSLDSYNSPLHF.